The 17 T cell receptor beta chains listed next were all sequenced from one sample in a study of blood T cell repertoires in COVID-19. Libraries were prepared by immunoSEQ multiplex PCR; TCRdb keeps only in-frame clonotypes and omits some of them. The sample holds a few hundred thousand clones, around 84% seen once. The source material was peripheral blood. The receptors were sampled from a woman in her thirties or forties who had recovered from COVID-19.

The CDR3 reads CASSEAPGLAYQETQYF. CDR3 nucleotides: TGTGCCAGCAGCGAAGCTCCGGGACTAGCGTATCAAGAGACCCAGTACTTC. This chain uses TRBV7-6 with TRBJ2-5; 10 positions agree with TRBD2. With V trimmed by 5 bases and J by 2 bases, 11 bases remained unmatched. The CDR3 runs 17 residues. The germline V gene encodes CDR1 SGHVS and CDR2 FNYEAQ.

The chain employs TRBV28 and TRBJ1-2; 7 bases are a match to TRBD1. This CDR3 has 17 residues. J lost 5 bases, V lost 4 bases, and 16 bases had no gene match. CDR1 MDHEN and CDR2 SYDVKM come from the germline V gene. The chain's CDR3 is CASSWGLRGRNGYGYTF. CDR3 nucleotides: TGTGCCAGCAGTTGGGGGCTTAGGGGGCGGAATGGTTATGGCTACACCTTC.

This rearrangement joins TRBV2 to TRBJ2-3; 7 positions match TRBD2. The ends lost 1 base at V and 5 bases at J; junction bases unmatched: 6. The germline gives CDR1 SNHLY, CDR2 FYNNEI. CDR3 size: 15 residues. The DNA for the CDR3 is TGTGCCAGCAGTGAAGTCTTTGCGGGGGAAGATACGCAGTATTTT. Protein: CASSEVFAGEDTQYF.

The rearrangement joins TRBV7-6 to TRBJ1-2; D call uncertain. Germline assignment: CDR1 SGHVS and CDR2 FNYEAQ. The length of the CDR3 is 15 residues. V was pared by 5 bases and J by 5 bases, with 18 bases between. CDR3 in amino acids: CASSQDPGEIYGYTF. CDR3 nucleotides: TGTGCCAGCAGCCAAGACCCGGGAGAAATATATGGCTACACCTTC. Based on the CDR3 plus reference TRBV7-6 and TRBJ1-2, the full variable domain is GAGVSQSPRYKVTKRGQDVALRCDPISGHVSLYWYRQALGQGPEFLTYFNYEAQQDKSGLPNDRFSAERPEGSISTLTIQRTEQRDSAMYRCASSQDPGEIYGYTFGSGTRLTVV.

CDR3 region: CASRAGKNYGYTF. The DNA for the CDR3 is TGTGCCAGCAGGGCGGGGAAAAACTATGGCTACACCTTC. This chain links TRBV7-2 with TRBJ1-2, with no clear D. Germline V CDR1 and CDR2: SGHTA, FQGNSA. The CDR3 sequence is 13 residues long. V was trimmed by 6 bases and J by 2 bases, leaving 10 bases between them.

The chain recombines TRBV19 with TRBJ1-2, with TRBD1 identical over 7 bases. V shed 5 bases and J 11 bases; nucleotides not matched to a gene: 5. The CDR3 totals 11 residues. The germline V gene encodes CDR1 LNHDA and CDR2 SQIVND (reference sequence). CDR3 DNA sequence: TGTGCCAGTAGTGTCGGACAGGAGTACACCTTC. Encoded protein: CASSVGQEYTF.

The chain couples TRBV18 to TRBJ2-3, with D unclear. CDR3 size: 15 residues. With 3 bases removed from V and 0 bases from J, the gap between germline ends came to 10 bases. Looked up from germline, CDR1 is KGHSH and CDR2 is LQKENI. The CDR3 here is CASSPDHGSTDTQYF. The CDR3 DNA sequence: TGTGCCAGCTCACCTGATCACGGTAGCACAGATACGCAGTATTTT.

V is TRBV5-4 and J is TRBJ2-3; a weak D match, TRBD2 (7 bases). V shed 2 bases and J shed 6 bases, with 16 bases lying between them. Germline V CDR1 and CDR2: SGHNT, YYREEE (reference sequence). This CDR3 region has 15 residues. CDR3 DNA: TGTGCCAGCAGCTTTGGGGGGGCAGTAGGGGATACGCAGTATTTT. Translated: CASSFGGAVGDTQYF. Full variable domain (rest looked up from reference TRBV5-4 and TRBJ2-3): ETGVTQSPTHLIKTRGQQVTLRCSSQSGHNTVSWYQQALGQGPQFIFQYYREEENGRGNFPPRFSGLQFPNYSSELNVNALELDDSALYLCASSFGGAVGDTQYFGPGTRLTVL.

This chain uses TRBV19 with TRBJ1-5; D is possibly TRBD1 (5 bases). The V end was cut by 7 bases, the J end by 5 bases, with 12 bases between. CDR1 and CDR2 from the germline V gene are LNHDA and SQIVND (reference sequence). This CDR3 has 13 amino acids. CDR3 region: CASTEWGDQPQHF. DNA for the CDR3: TGTGCCAGTACCGAGTGGGGGGATCAGCCCCAGCATTTT.

Only a few counts were recorded for this clone. J is TRBJ1-6 and V is TRBV2; D ambiguous. The CDR3 is 15 residues long. Germline values: CDR1 SNHLY, CDR2 FYNNEI. Trimming removed 3 bases at V and 0 bases at J, with 6 bases between. The chain's CDR3 is CASSDSSSYNSPLHF. CDR3 in DNA: TGTGCCAGCAGTGATTCTAGCTCCTATAATTCACCCCTCCACTTT.

The V gene is TRBV30, the J gene TRBJ1-2; maybe TRBD1 (6 bases). Trimming removed 7 bases at V and 1 base at J, with 13 bases between. CDR3 length: 13 residues. CDR1 is GTSNPN, CDR2 SVGIG, per germline (reference sequence). Here the CDR3 DNA reads TGTGCCTTCTCACAGGACAGTAACTATGGCTACACCTTC. Translation gives CAFSQDSNYGYTF.

This clone appeared once. The rearrangement uses TRBV3-1 (or the pseudogene TRBV3-2) and TRBJ1-2; 7 bases agree with TRBD1. Germline V CDR1 and CDR2: LGHDT, YNNKEL (reference sequence). The CDR3 loop spans 14 amino acids. J lost 6 bases, V lost 4 bases, and 8 bases had no gene match. In DNA, the CDR3 is TGTGCCAGCAGCCTACAGGGGAGCTCGGATGGCTACACCTTC. This codes for CASSLQGSSDGYTF.

The chain has TRBV6-5 and TRBJ1-2; maybe TRBD1 (5 bases). Germline CDR1 reads MNHEY; CDR2 reads SVGAGI. CDR3 size: 15 residues. V gave up 0 bases and J gave up 4 bases, with 12 bases separating them. Here the CDR3 DNA reads TGTGCCAGCAGTTACTCGTGGGAAAGGGGCTATGGCTACACCTTC. Amino acids: CASSYSWERGYGYTF.

The V and J genes are TRBV29-1 and TRBJ1-3; 7 nucleotides line up with TRBD1. The V gene's germline CDR1 is SQVTM and CDR2 ANQGSEA. The CDR3 is made up of 11 amino acids. Here the CDR3 reads CTGQVGNTIYF. The CDR3 DNA sequence: TGCACCGGACAGGTTGGAAACACCATATATTTT.

V and J are TRBV7-9 and TRBJ1-2, with TRBD1 matching over 7 bases. The CDR3 has 15 residues. Germline assignment: CDR1 SEHNR and CDR2 FQNEAQ (reference sequence). V was pared by 5 bases and J by 1 base, with 7 bases of the junction left unmatched. CDR3 sequence: CASSPGQALNYGYTF. CDR3 DNA: TGTGCCAGCAGCCCCGGACAGGCCCTTAACTATGGCTACACCTTC.

The chain is built from TRBV2 and TRBJ2-1, with TRBD1 matching over 8 bases. J gave up 14 bases and V 8 bases, and 14 bases lay outside the gene matches. The CDR3 loop spans 13 amino acids. CDR1 SNHLY and CDR2 FYNNEI come from the germline V gene. The CDR3 region is CASSGVTGGFEFF. Written as DNA, the CDR3 is TGTGCCAGCTCAGGAGTAACAGGGGGTTTCGAGTTCTTC.

This chain connects TRBV2 to TRBJ1-3; D remains ambiguous. The ends were cut back, 6 bases at V and 0 bases at J, with 9 bases in the middle. Germline V gene sequence: CDR1 SNHLY, CDR2 FYNNEI. This CDR3 spans 14 amino acids. CDR3 coding DNA: TGTGCCAGCAGCGCAAAACTCTCTGGAAACACCATATATTTT. It codes for CASSAKLSGNTIYF. Complete variable domain (other parts from reference TRBV2 and TRBJ1-3): EPEVTQTPSHQVTQMGQEVILRCVPISNHLYFYWYRQILGQKVEFLVSFYNNEISEKSEIFDDQFSVERPDGSNFTLKIRSTKLEDSAMYFCASSAKLSGNTIYFGEGSWLTVV.